The 20 T cell receptor beta chains reported below all come from one sample, sequenced in a study of blood T cell repertoires in COVID-19. Clones were sequenced by immunoSEQ multiplex PCR, and TCRdb holds only the in-frame ones, with some missing. The table includes approximately 92,000 clones, around four fifths detected once. Sequencing was performed on peripheral blood. The receptors were gathered from a man in his fifties or sixties with acute or convalescent COVID-19.

The gene calls are TRBV11-2 and TRBJ1-2, with D perhaps TRBD1 (5 bases). This CDR3 has 18 amino acids. Germline assignment: CDR1 SGHAT and CDR2 FQNNGV. V lost 9 bases, J lost 1 base, and 27 bases lay in between. This CDR3 reads CASTLGSGGAVDNYGYTF. The DNA for the CDR3 is TGTGCCAGTACCCTTGGATCAGGCGGGGCGGTGGATAACTATGGCTACACCTTC.

The V gene is TRBV5-1, the J gene TRBJ2-3, with 8 bases lining up with TRBD1. The V gene end was trimmed by 0 bases and the J gene end by 0 bases; junction bases not matched to a gene: 0. CDR1 and CDR2 from the germline V gene are SGHRS and YFSETQ. This CDR3 has 15 residues. CDR3: CASSLGQGSTDTQYF. CDR3 DNA sequence: TGCGCCAGCAGCTTGGGACAGGGGAGCACAGATACGCAGTATTTT.

J is TRBJ1-4 and V is TRBV6-6, with D tentatively TRBD1 (6 bases). Trimming removed 5 bases at V and 0 bases at J, with 19 bases between. CDR1 and CDR2 (germline): MNHNY, SVGAGI (reference sequence). The CDR3 loop spans 18 amino acids. The CDR3 nucleotides are TGTGCCAGCAGTCGACGAAATCCAACAGGGACAACTAATGAAAAACTGTTTTTT. Protein product: CASSRRNPTGTTNEKLFF.

V and J are TRBV11-3 and TRBJ2-2; 7 bases line up with TRBD1. Germline CDR1 SGHNT, CDR2 YENEEA. The CDR3 sequence is 13 residues long. V was pared by 5 bases and J by 3 bases, with 0 bases of the junction left unmatched. CDR3: CASSRGHTGELFF. CDR3 nucleotide sequence: TGTGCCAGCAGCAGGGGGCACACCGGGGAGCTGTTTTTT. The full variable domain, in which reference TRBV11-3 and TRBJ2-2 provide the parts outside the CDR3, is EAGVVQSPRYKIIEKKQPVAFWCNPISGHNTLYWYLQNLGQGPELLIRYENEEAVDDSQLPKDRFSAERLKGVDSTLKIQPAELGDSAVYLCASSRGHTGELFFGEGSRLTVL.

The chain employs TRBV4-3 and TRBJ2-2; 10 nucleotides align to TRBD2. The germline V gene encodes CDR1 LGHNA and CDR2 YSLEER. This CDR3 is built from 17 residues. With 1 base clipped from V and 5 bases from J, the junction kept 7 bases outside the gene matches. CDR3 region: CASSQASASGRTGELFF. The CDR3 coding sequence is TGCGCCAGCAGCCAAGCTTCGGCTAGCGGGAGAACCGGGGAGCTGTTTTTT.

J is TRBJ1-2 and V is TRBV6-1; 9 bases are a match to TRBD1. Germline V gene lookup returns CDR1 MNHNS and CDR2 SASEGT. This CDR3 contains 16 residues. V was clipped by 1 base and J by 7 bases; unmatched bases: 10. This CDR3 reads CASSEVMDRGSGGYTF. The CDR3 DNA is TGTGCCAGCAGTGAAGTTATGGACAGGGGATCCGGTGGCTACACCTTC.

CDR3 residues: CASSRRGRTYNSPLHF. The CDR3 bases are TGTGCCAGCAGTCGCAGGGGACGGACCTATAATTCACCCCTCCACTTT. The V call is TRBV27, the J call TRBJ1-6; D perhaps matches TRBD1 (6 bases). The CDR3 covers 16 residues. Between the trimmed V and J ends, which lost 5 bases and 2 bases, there was a span of 13 bases. The germline V gene encodes CDR1 MNHEY and CDR2 SMNVEV (reference sequence).

V gene TRBV19 combines with J gene TRBJ2-2; TRBD2 aligns across 8 bases. This CDR3 contains 15 residues. Germline lookup yields CDR1 LNHDA and CDR2 SQIVND (reference sequence). J lost 4 bases, V lost 5 bases, and 6 bases had no gene match. Here the CDR3 DNA reads TGTGCCAGTAGTTTCAGGGGACTAGTCACCGGGGAGCTGTTTTTT. It encodes CASSFRGLVTGELFF.

The chain links TRBV2 to TRBJ1-4; no clear D. Germline V gene sequence: CDR1 SNHLY, CDR2 FYNNEI. The CDR3 runs to 15 residues. V was cut by 7 bases and J by 0 bases, with 12 bases left in between. In DNA, the CDR3 is TGTGCCAGCACTCCCCGACGGGCAACTAATGAAAAACTGTTTTTT. Residues: CASTPRRATNEKLFF.

The V call is TRBV7-9, the J call TRBJ2-7, with 9 bases fitting TRBD2. V trimming: 0 bases; J trimming: 1 base; junction bases outside the gene matches: 10. CDR3 length: 18 residues. CDR1 and CDR2 from the germline V gene are SEHNR and FQNEAQ (reference sequence). In DNA form, the CDR3 reads TGTGCCAGCAGCTTAGCAGTGTCGGGACTAGCCGATTCCTACGAGCAGTACTTC. Its translation is CASSLAVSGLADSYEQYF. The full variable domain, completed using reference TRBV7-9 and TRBJ2-7, is DTGVSQNPRHKITKRGQNVTFRCDPISEHNRLYWYRQTLGQGPEFLTYFQNEAQLEKSRLLSDRFSAERPKGSFSTLEIQRTEQGDSAMYLCASSLAVSGLADSYEQYFGPGTRLTVT.

The gene calls are TRBV3-1 (or the pseudogene TRBV3-2) and TRBJ1-5; D gene ambiguous. Germline V CDR1 and CDR2: LGHDT, YNNKEL (reference sequence). The CDR3 totals 15 residues. Trimming took off 1 base at V and 0 bases at J, with 7 bases between the two ends. CDR3 sequence (DNA): TGTGCCAGCAGCCAAGTTCCAAATAGCAATCAGCCCCAGCATTTT. The encoded protein is CASSQVPNSNQPQHF.

This chain connects TRBV6-5 to TRBJ1-1; 10 nucleotides align to TRBD1. The CDR3 length is 16 residues. Germline CDR1 and CDR2: MNHEY and SVGAGI. The junction had 4 bases not matched to a gene; V was cut back by 0 bases and J by 3 bases. CDR3: CASSYSRTGGDTEAFF. For the CDR3, the DNA is TGTGCCAGCAGTTACTCGCGGACAGGGGGGGACACTGAAGCTTTCTTT.

The V and J genes are TRBV19 and TRBJ1-2; 10 nucleotides line up with TRBD1. The CDR3 contains 15 residues. Germline values: CDR1 LNHDA, CDR2 SQIVND (reference sequence). The ends lost 5 bases at V and 4 bases at J; junction bases unmatched: 7. CDR3 bases: TGTGCCAGTAGTGCCTCGACAGGGGGCTCCTATGGCTACACCTTC. This translates into CASSASTGGSYGYTF.

The V call is TRBV6-1, the J call TRBJ2-7; TRBD1 is a possible D gene (6 bases). This CDR3 region has 19 residues. Germline-derived CDR1 and CDR2 are MNHNS and SASEGT. V lost 2 bases and J lost 3, with 26 bases in between. CDR3 nucleotide sequence: TGTGCCAGCAGTGAAACCCCCCAACTCCTACAGGGTTGGGACTACGAGCAGTACTTC. Amino acids: CASSETPQLLQGWDYEQYF.

The gene calls are TRBV7-9 and TRBJ2-1; 9 nucleotides agree with TRBD1. CDR1 SEHNR and CDR2 FQNEAQ come from the germline V gene (reference sequence). The V gene end was trimmed by 1 base and the J gene end by 6 bases; junction bases not matched to a gene: 1. This CDR3 contains 14 residues. This CDR3 is CASSLEGQGNEQFF. In DNA, the CDR3 is TGTGCCAGCAGCTTAGAGGGACAGGGCAATGAGCAGTTCTTC.

This rearrangement joins TRBV15 to TRBJ2-1; D is possibly TRBD1 (6 bases). This CDR3 has 14 residues. V lost 8 bases and J lost 0, with 11 bases in between. CDR1 and CDR2 from the germline V gene are LNHNV and YYDKDF (reference sequence). Here the CDR3 reads CATVGAPSYNEQFF. As DNA, the CDR3 is TGTGCCACCGTGGGGGCACCCTCCTACAATGAGCAGTTCTTC.

The chain joins TRBV7-2 to TRBJ1-1; D possibly corresponds to TRBD1 (6 bases). The germline CDR1 and CDR2 sequences are SGHTA and FQGNSA. The CDR3 is 17 amino acids. Trimming stripped 0 bases from V and 1 base from J, with 15 bases between. Written as DNA, the CDR3 is TGTGCCAGCAGCTTAGCGGGGCAACAGGGACAGAACACTGAAGCTTTCTTT. Protein: CASSLAGQQGQNTEAFF.

The chain has TRBV28 and TRBJ1-4; no definite D call. V was cut by 1 base and J by 4 bases, with 7 bases left in between. This CDR3 spans 14 amino acids. Germline V CDR1 and CDR2: MDHEN, SYDVKM. The CDR3 nucleotides read TGTGCCAGCAGTTTATTCTCGTTTAATGAAAAACTGTTTTTT. Its translation: CASSLFSFNEKLFF.

The chain links TRBV10-3 to TRBJ1-1, with D possibly being TRBD1 (6 bases). The CDR3 runs to 15 residues. CDR1 ENHRY and CDR2 SYGVKD come from the germline V gene. Trimming took off 5 bases at V and 0 bases at J, with 13 bases between the two ends. The CDR3 region is CAISKGQALNTEAFF. CDR3 nucleotide sequence: TGTGCCATCAGTAAGGGACAAGCGCTGAACACTGAAGCTTTCTTT.

CDR3 DNA sequence: TGTGCCAGCAGCCCCCAAGCCCGGTACAATGAGCAGTTCTTC. It encodes CASSPQARYNEQFF. J is TRBJ2-1 and V is TRBV9; unclear D gene. The CDR3 consists of 14 residues. Germline loops: CDR1 SGDLS, CDR2 YYNGEE. V lost 4 bases, J lost 4 bases, and 12 bases lay in between.